These 22 T cell receptor beta chains came from one sample sequenced in a study of blood T cell repertoires in COVID-19. The table came from immunoSEQ multiplex PCR; TCRdb's copy has only in-frame clones and leaves some out. The sample has under 55,000 clones, about 85% seen once. Sequencing was carried out using peripheral blood. The receptors were gathered from a human donor in a cohort sampled during active COVID-19.

V gene TRBV5-6 combines with J gene TRBJ1-1; possibly TRBD1 for D (5 bases). V was pared by 0 bases and J by 1 base, with 7 bases between. Germline CDR1 and CDR2: SGHDT and YYEEEE. This CDR3 region has 14 residues. The CDR3: CASSLGRGNTEAFF. CDR3 in DNA: TGTGCCAGCAGCTTGGGGAGGGGGAACACTGAAGCTTTCTTT.

The rearrangement uses TRBV7-3 and TRBJ1-5; D is ambiguous. V lost 5 bases and J lost 10, with 15 bases in between. The germline gives CDR1 SGHTA, CDR2 FQGTGA. The CDR3 totals 13 residues. The CDR3: CASSLDSSAPQHF. CDR3 in DNA: TGTGCCAGCAGCCTCGACTCAAGCGCTCCCCAGCATTTT.

The V and J genes are TRBV4-1 and TRBJ2-1; weak D call: TRBD2 (5 bases). Germline V gene data show CDR1 as MGHRA and CDR2 as YSYEKL. The V end was cut by 4 bases, the J end by 5 bases, with 15 bases between. The CDR3 is 15 residues long. The CDR3 protein is CASSPGVARNNEQFF. CDR3 coding DNA: TGCGCCAGCAGCCCCGGGGTAGCGCGAAACAATGAGCAGTTCTTC.

The chain recombines TRBV5-1 with TRBJ2-5; D unclear. Germline CDR1 and CDR2: SGHRS and YFSETQ. V was pared by 0 bases and J by 0 bases, with 9 bases between. The CDR3 has 15 amino acids. The CDR3 region has the DNA TGCGCCAGCAGCTTGGGACATGCGAACCAAGAGACCCAGTACTTC. The encoded protein is CASSLGHANQETQYF.

The V call is TRBV28, the J call TRBJ2-1, with no clear D. V lost 6 bases and J lost 3, with 3 bases in between. Germline V gene data show CDR1 as MDHEN and CDR2 as SYDVKM. The CDR3 has 11 amino acids. For the CDR3, the DNA is TGTGCCAGCAGCTACTACAATGAGCAGTTCTTC. Residues: CASSYYNEQFF.

This chain links TRBV19 with TRBJ1-2, with D possibly TRBD1 on 6 matching bases. This CDR3 comprises 13 residues. The germline V gene has CDR1 LNHDA and CDR2 SQIVND (reference sequence). Here the CDR3 reads CAVAKGGTYGYTF. The CDR3 bases are TGTGCAGTCGCAAAAGGGGGAACCTATGGCTACACCTTC.

This clone appeared a few times. The CDR3 region is CASSIGAGRSNQPQHF. The CDR3 DNA reads TGTGCCAGTAGTATCGGAGCGGGAAGGAGCAATCAGCCCCAGCATTTT. The chain is built from TRBV19 and TRBJ1-5; no clear D gene. Germline CDR1 LNHDA, CDR2 SQIVND (reference sequence). Between the trimmed V and J ends, which lost 3 bases and 1 base, there was a span of 13 bases. The CDR3 length is 16 residues.

The V call is TRBV30, the J call TRBJ1-2, with D maybe TRBD1 (5 bases). There are 14 residues in the CDR3. V was cut by 2 bases and J by 5 bases, with 15 bases left in between. Germline lookup yields CDR1 GTSNPN and CDR2 SVGIG (reference sequence). The CDR3 sequence is CAWSRGSVPYGYTF. The DNA of the CDR3 is TGTGCCTGGAGTAGGGGTTCGGTTCCGTATGGCTACACCTTC. Full variable domain (rest looked up from reference TRBV30 and TRBJ1-2): SQTIHQWPATLVQPVGSPLSLECTVEGTSNPNLYWYRQAAGRGLQLLFYSVGIGQISSEVPQNLSASRPQDRQFILSSKKLLLSDSGFYLCAWSRGSVPYGYTFGSGTRLTVV.

This rearrangement joins TRBV7-2 to TRBJ2-2, with 7 nucleotides matching TRBD1. Losses at the gene ends were 1 base for V and 5 bases for J; bases not matched to a gene: 7. Looked up from germline, CDR1 is SGHTA and CDR2 is FQGNSA. CDR3 length: 16 residues. The DNA for the CDR3 is TGTGCCAGCAGCTTAGTAGGAGACAGGGTAACCGGGGAGCTGTTTTTT. It translates to CASSLVGDRVTGELFF.

The chain is built from TRBV6-5 and TRBJ2-3; 10 bases fit TRBD1. Germline CDR1 is MNHEY and CDR2 is SVGAGI. CDR3 length equals 15 residues. Unmatched junction bases numbered 3, after V lost 6 bases and J lost 0 bases. The DNA of the CDR3 is TGTGCCAGCAGGGGACAGGGGCTGAGCACAGATACGCAGTATTTT. Its protein is CASRGQGLSTDTQYF.

This chain links TRBV5-5 with TRBJ2-5; D is perhaps TRBD2 (5 bases). This CDR3 is 13 amino acids long. The ends were cut back, 4 bases at V and 2 bases at J, with 9 bases in the middle. Germline V gene lookup returns CDR1 SGHKS and CDR2 YYEKEE (reference sequence). In nucleotides, the CDR3 is TGTGCCAGCAGCAGGAGGTATCAAGAGACCCAGTACTTC. Translation: CASSRRYQETQYF.

The chain carries TRBV3-1 (or the pseudogene TRBV3-2) and TRBJ2-7, with unresolved D. This CDR3 contains 12 residues. V lost 3 bases and J 6 bases, leaving 9 bases between the germline ends. Germline assignment: CDR1 LGHDT and CDR2 YNNKEL (reference sequence). The CDR3 protein is CASSQQVGEQYF. CDR3 in DNA: TGTGCCAGCAGCCAGCAGGTGGGCGAGCAGTACTTC.

The chain carries TRBV28 and TRBJ1-2; 10 bases line up with TRBD1. The trim removed 6 bases at V and 5 bases at J, leaving 3 bases unmatched. In germline, CDR1 is MDHEN, CDR2 SYDVKM. The CDR3 runs 13 residues. The CDR3 DNA follows: TGTGCCAGCAGGGAGGGACAGGGGTATGGCTACACCTTC. It is translated as CASREGQGYGYTF.

The CDR3 sequence is CASSFQGVNSPLHF. The CDR3, as DNA: TGTGCCAGCAGTTTTCAGGGTGTAAATTCACCCCTCCACTTT. V is TRBV6-5 and J is TRBJ1-6; possibly TRBD1 for D (5 bases). Trimming removed 4 bases from V and 7 bases from J, with 11 bases in between. This CDR3 has 14 amino acids. CDR1 and CDR2 (germline): MNHEY, SVGAGI.

The chain is built from TRBV28 and TRBJ1-6; 9 bases agree with TRBD1. The CDR3 covers 15 residues. Germline V gene data show CDR1 as MDHEN and CDR2 as SYDVKM. V gave up 7 bases and J gave up 9 bases; unmatched junction bases: 10. The CDR3 nucleotides are TGTGCCAGCAACCGGCTGGGACAGGGAGGTTCACCCCTCCACTTT. Translated, it gives CASNRLGQGGSPLHF.

This clone showed up just once. This rearrangement joins TRBV12-3 or TRBV12-4 to TRBJ2-5; the D is unclear. V dropped 2 bases and J dropped 4 bases, with 8 bases sitting between them. The CDR3 spans 13 residues. The CDR3 is CASSLQQIETQYF. The CDR3 region has the DNA TGTGCCAGCAGTTTACAACAGATAGAGACCCAGTACTTC.

V and J are TRBV19 and TRBJ2-1; possible D gene TRBD1, 5 bases. Per the germline V gene, CDR1 is LNHDA and CDR2 is SQIVND (reference sequence). The CDR3 spans 13 residues. Trimming stripped 6 bases from V and 7 bases from J, with 13 bases between. CDR3 sequence: CASSQQATNEQFF. The CDR3 region has the DNA TGTGCCAGTAGCCAACAGGCGACTAATGAGCAGTTCTTC.

The chain has TRBV5-1 and TRBJ1-1; 10 nucleotides match TRBD1. The CDR3 has 15 residues. CDR1 and CDR2 from the germline V gene are SGHRS and YFSETQ. J was trimmed by 3 bases and V by 4 bases; bases with no gene match: 6. The CDR3 region is CASSRTGTGDTEAFF. The CDR3 DNA sequence: TGCGCCAGCAGCCGGACCGGGACAGGGGACACTGAAGCTTTCTTT.

CDR3 loop: CASSQGRELNTEAFF. CDR3 DNA: TGCGCCAGCAGCCAAGGTCGCGAGTTGAACACTGAAGCTTTCTTT. The chain employs TRBV4-1 and TRBJ1-1, with D uncertain. The CDR3 loop spans 15 amino acids. The germline V gene has CDR1 MGHRA and CDR2 YSYEKL. V was cut by 1 base and J by 0 bases, with 9 bases left in between.

V is TRBV6-5 and J is TRBJ2-5; 8 bases agree with TRBD1. The J call may be incorrect, as the DNA end agrees better with TRBJ2-7. This CDR3 region has 14 residues. The germline CDR1 and CDR2 sequences are MNHEY and SVGAGI. The CDR3 loop is CASSYGQGTYEQYF. For the CDR3, the DNA is TGTGCCAGCAGTTACGGACAGGGAACCTACGAGCAGTACTTC.

The rearrangement links TRBV24-1 to TRBJ2-5; TRBD1 might be the D (6 bases). V lost 2 bases and J 2 bases, leaving 20 bases between the germline ends. Germline V gene lookup returns CDR1 KGHDR and CDR2 SFDVKD. The CDR3 is made up of 18 amino acids. In DNA form, the CDR3 reads TGTGCCACCAGTGATTCCCGGCAGAAGAGTGGACAGCAAGAGACCCAGTACTTC. It specifies CATSDSRQKSGQQETQYF.

The chain uses TRBV29-1 and TRBJ1-1, with D perhaps matching TRBD1 (5 bases). Trimming took 5 bases from V and 0 from J, leaving 7 bases between them. The CDR3 sequence is 12 residues long. Germline loops: CDR1 SQVTM, CDR2 ANQGSEA. CDR3 residues: CSVTRVNTEAFF. In nucleotides, the CDR3 is TGCAGCGTTACCAGGGTGAACACTGAAGCTTTCTTT.